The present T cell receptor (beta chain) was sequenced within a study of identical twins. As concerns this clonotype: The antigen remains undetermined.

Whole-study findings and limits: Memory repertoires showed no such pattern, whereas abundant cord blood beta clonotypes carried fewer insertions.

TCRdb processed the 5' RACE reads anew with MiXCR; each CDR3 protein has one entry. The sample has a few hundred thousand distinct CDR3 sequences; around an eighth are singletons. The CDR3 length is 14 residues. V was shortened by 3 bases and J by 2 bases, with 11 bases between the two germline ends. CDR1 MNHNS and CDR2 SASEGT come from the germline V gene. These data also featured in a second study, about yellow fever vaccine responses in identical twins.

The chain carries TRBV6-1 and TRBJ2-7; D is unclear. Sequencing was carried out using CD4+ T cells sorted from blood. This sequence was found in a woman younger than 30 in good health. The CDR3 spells CASSEAATPYEQYF. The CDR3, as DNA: TGTGCCAGCAGTGAGGCAGCTACCCCCTACGAGCAGTACTTC.